These 16 T cell receptor beta chains were sequenced from one sample in a study of blood T cell repertoires in COVID-19. The repertoire was sequenced with immunoSEQ multiplex PCR; TCRdb's copy has only in-frame clones and lacks some. The sample carries a few hundred thousand clones, 85% to 90% recorded once. Sequenced material: peripheral blood. The source is a man between 18 and 29 years old with active or convalescent COVID-19.

This chain uses TRBV29-1 with TRBJ1-1; possibly TRBD1 for D (5 bases). Per germline, CDR1 SQVTM and CDR2 ANQGSEA. This CDR3 is 12 amino acids long. Trimming removed 4 bases from V and 4 bases from J, with 10 bases in between. CDR3: CSVARGGTEAFF. Here the CDR3 DNA reads TGCAGCGTTGCAAGGGGAGGCACTGAAGCTTTCTTT. Variable domain in full (rest from reference TRBV29-1 and TRBJ1-1): SAVISQKPSRDICQRGTSLTIQCQVDSQVTMMFWYRQQPGQSLTLIATANQGSEATYESGFVIDKFPISRPNLTFSTLTVSNMSPEDSSIYLCSVARGGTEAFFGQGTRLTVV.

This chain connects TRBV9 to TRBJ2-6; no clear D gene. Germline-derived CDR1 and CDR2 are SGDLS and YYNGEE. The CDR3 length is 17 residues. The V end was cut by 4 bases, the J end by 1 base, with 15 bases between. CDR3 amino acids: CASSLVAGLSGANVLTF. CDR3 bases: TGTGCCAGCAGCCTCGTGGCAGGCCTGTCTGGGGCCAACGTCCTGACTTTC.

V is TRBV12-5 and J is TRBJ2-2; D unclear. There are 15 residues in the CDR3. Trimming stripped 1 base from V and 3 bases from J, with 9 bases between. Germline-derived CDR1 and CDR2 are LGHNT and FRNRAP. CDR3 coding DNA: TGTGCTAGTGGTTTGGGACACCCTCACACCGGGGAGCTGTTTTTT. This sequence encodes CASGLGHPHTGELFF.

The gene calls are TRBV19 and TRBJ1-3, with D perhaps TRBD1 (6 bases). CDR3 size: 15 residues. Trimming removed 5 bases at V and 0 bases at J, with 11 bases between. CDR1 and CDR2 from the germline V gene are LNHDA and SQIVND (reference sequence). CDR3 DNA sequence: TGTGCCAGTAGTGCCACAGGGAGCTCTGGAAACACCATATATTTT. Translated, it gives CASSATGSSGNTIYF.

The chain is built from TRBV19 and TRBJ2-7; 9 nucleotides agree with TRBD1. The length of the CDR3 is 15 residues. The trim removed 6 bases at V and 2 bases at J, leaving 8 bases unmatched. CDR1 is LNHDA, CDR2 SQIVND, per germline (reference sequence). CDR3 sequence reads: CASSRTGVVPYEQYF. The CDR3 nucleotides read TGTGCCAGTAGCCGGACAGGGGTTGTCCCCTACGAGCAGTACTTC.

The gene calls are TRBV30 and TRBJ1-2; D gene ambiguous. The length of the CDR3 is 14 residues. V was trimmed by 2 bases and J by 5 bases, leaving 15 bases between them. Germline V gene data show CDR1 as GTSNPN and CDR2 as SVGIG (reference sequence). The CDR3: CAWSSGRGLYGYTF. In DNA, the CDR3 is TGTGCCTGGAGTTCAGGTCGCGGGTTATATGGCTACACCTTC. The whole variable domain, remainder taken from reference TRBV30 and TRBJ1-2, is SQTIHQWPATLVQPVGSPLSLECTVEGTSNPNLYWYRQAAGRGLQLLFYSVGIGQISSEVPQNLSASRPQDRQFILSSKKLLLSDSGFYLCAWSSGRGLYGYTFGSGTRLTVV.

The chain uses TRBV19 and TRBJ2-1, with D possibly being TRBD2 (6 bases). Trimming took 6 bases from V and 9 from J, leaving 6 bases between them. Germline V gene sequence: CDR1 LNHDA, CDR2 SQIVND (reference sequence). The CDR3 is 10 amino acids. CDR3: CASSGGEQFF. CDR3 DNA sequence: TGTGCCAGTAGCGGGGGTGAGCAGTTCTTC.

A single count supports this clone. The chain has TRBV2 and TRBJ1-3; the D gene is possibly TRBD1 (5 bases). The V gene lost 2 bases and the J gene lost 0 bases, with 14 bases spanning the gap. This CDR3 is 17 amino acids long. CDR1 and CDR2 from the germline V gene are SNHLY and FYNNEI. The CDR3 region has the DNA TGTGCCAGCAGTGAATTCCGGGCCGACAGCTCTGGAAACACCATATATTTT. Amino acids: CASSEFRADSSGNTIYF.

This sequence joins TRBV6-5 and TRBJ2-7, with TRBD2 matching over 9 bases. The CDR3 is 14 amino acids. Germline V gene lookup returns CDR1 MNHEY and CDR2 SVGAGI. Trimming removed 5 bases from V and 4 bases from J; junction bases left unmatched: 6. CDR3 nucleotides: TGTGCCAGCAGTCCTGGGGCGGGGGGGTACGAGCAGTACTTC. It specifies CASSPGAGGYEQYF.

The chain has TRBV29-1 and TRBJ2-4; D is unclear. Trimming took 4 bases from V and 9 from J, leaving 10 bases between them. The CDR3 totals 11 residues. CDR1 is SQVTM, CDR2 ANQGSEA, per germline. In DNA, the CDR3 is TGCAGCGTTGTGGTAGTATCCATTCAGTACTTC. Protein sequence: CSVVVVSIQYF.

The rearrangement uses TRBV6-5 and TRBJ1-6; D is possibly TRBD1 (5 bases). The CDR3 covers 13 residues. Trimming took off 10 bases at V and 11 bases at J, with 18 bases between the two ends. Germline CDR1 reads MNHEY; CDR2 reads SVGAGI. CDR3 DNA: TGTGCCACCGGGAGGGCCCTAGGGGCACCCCTCCACTTT. Amino acids: CATGRALGAPLHF.

The V call is TRBV3-1 (or the pseudogene TRBV3-2), the J call TRBJ1-4; 11 bases are a match to TRBD1. CDR1 LGHDT and CDR2 YNNKEL come from the germline V gene (reference sequence). This CDR3 region has 16 residues. The J segment lost 6 bases and the V segment lost 4 bases, leaving 7 bases of the junction unmatched. The DNA of the CDR3 is TGTGCCAGCAGCCGCGGGGACAGGGGGTTATATGAAAAACTGTTTTTT. Amino acid sequence: CASSRGDRGLYEKLFF.

This sequence joins TRBV7-2 and TRBJ1-5; D ambiguous. Germline V CDR1 and CDR2: SGHTA, FQGNSA. The length of the CDR3 is 13 residues. The V gene lost 3 bases and the J gene lost 9 bases, with 12 bases spanning the gap. This chain's CDR3 is CASSFDGVGPQHF. The CDR3 DNA reads TGTGCCAGCAGCTTTGACGGAGTTGGGCCCCAGCATTTT.

The gene calls are TRBV6-2 or TRBV6-3 and TRBJ1-1; the D gene is possibly TRBD1 (5 bases). V was shortened by 6 bases and J by 2 bases, with 16 bases between the two germline ends. The CDR3 contains 15 residues. Germline loops: CDR1 MNHEY, CDR2 SVGEGT. The CDR3 nucleotides are TGTGCCAGCAGCGGCAGGGTGGTATCCAACACTGAAGCTTTCTTT. Translation: CASSGRVVSNTEAFF.

The rearrangement joins TRBV27 to TRBJ1-4, with D perhaps TRBD1 (5 bases). V was trimmed by 6 bases and J by 3 bases, leaving 14 bases between them. The CDR3 covers 15 residues. Germline CDR1 reads MNHEY; CDR2 reads SMNVEV (reference sequence). CDR3 protein: CASRDILGANEKLFF. CDR3 nucleotide sequence: TGTGCCAGCAGGGACATCCTAGGGGCTAATGAAAAACTGTTTTTT.

CDR3 DNA: TGTGCCAGCAGTTACTCGCAGAATAGCAATCAGCCCCAGCATTTT. Translated: CASSYSQNSNQPQHF. The rearrangement joins TRBV6-5 to TRBJ1-5; D gene ambiguous. This CDR3 comprises 15 residues. Trimming removed 0 bases at V and 0 bases at J, with 6 bases between. Germline V CDR1 and CDR2: MNHEY, SVGAGI.